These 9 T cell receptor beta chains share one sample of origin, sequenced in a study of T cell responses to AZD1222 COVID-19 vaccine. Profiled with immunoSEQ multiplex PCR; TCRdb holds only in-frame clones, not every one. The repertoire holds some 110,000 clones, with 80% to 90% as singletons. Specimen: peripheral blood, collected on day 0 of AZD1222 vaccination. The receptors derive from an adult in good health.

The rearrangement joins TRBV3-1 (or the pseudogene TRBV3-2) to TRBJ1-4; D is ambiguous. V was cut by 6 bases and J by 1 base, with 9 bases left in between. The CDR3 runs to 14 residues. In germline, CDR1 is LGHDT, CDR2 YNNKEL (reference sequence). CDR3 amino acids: CASRLDLTNEKLFF. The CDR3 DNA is TGTGCCAGCAGGTTGGATTTAACTAATGAAAAACTGTTTTTT.

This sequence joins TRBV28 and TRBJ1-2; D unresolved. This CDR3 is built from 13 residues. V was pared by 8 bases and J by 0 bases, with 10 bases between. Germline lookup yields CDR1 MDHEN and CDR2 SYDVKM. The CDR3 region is CASLPGTNYGYTF. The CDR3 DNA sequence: TGTGCCAGCCTCCCGGGGACTAACTATGGCTACACCTTC.

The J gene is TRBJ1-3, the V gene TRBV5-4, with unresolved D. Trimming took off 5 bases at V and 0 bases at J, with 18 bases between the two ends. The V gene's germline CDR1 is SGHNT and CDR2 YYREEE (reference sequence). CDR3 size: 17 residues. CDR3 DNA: TGTGCCAGCAGTTTAAGTGCTGCGGCGGTCTCTGGAAACACCATATATTTT. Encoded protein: CASSLSAAAVSGNTIYF.

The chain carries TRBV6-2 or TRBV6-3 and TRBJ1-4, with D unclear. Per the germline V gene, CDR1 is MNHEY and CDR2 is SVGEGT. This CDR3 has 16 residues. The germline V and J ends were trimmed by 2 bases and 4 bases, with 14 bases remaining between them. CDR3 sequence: CASSYHDGDINEKLFF. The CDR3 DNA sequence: TGTGCCAGCAGTTACCATGACGGTGACATTAATGAAAAACTGTTTTTT.

The CDR3 reads CASSLGGLAGGEEQYF. The CDR3 DNA reads as TGTGCCAGCAGCTTAGGAGGACTAGCGGGAGGAGAGGAGCAGTACTTC. The chain joins TRBV11-3 to TRBJ2-7; 14 nucleotides align to TRBD2. Germline-derived CDR1 and CDR2 are SGHNT and YENEEA. The length of the CDR3 is 16 residues. V gave up 1 base and J gave up 7 bases; unmatched junction bases: 6.

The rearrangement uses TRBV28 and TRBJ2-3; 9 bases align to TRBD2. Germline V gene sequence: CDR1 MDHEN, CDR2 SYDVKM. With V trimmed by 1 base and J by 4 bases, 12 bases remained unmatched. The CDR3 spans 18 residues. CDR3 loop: CASSLSGGGGRGADTQYF. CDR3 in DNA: TGTGCCAGCAGTTTATCCGGCGGGGGGGGACGCGGGGCAGATACGCAGTATTTT.

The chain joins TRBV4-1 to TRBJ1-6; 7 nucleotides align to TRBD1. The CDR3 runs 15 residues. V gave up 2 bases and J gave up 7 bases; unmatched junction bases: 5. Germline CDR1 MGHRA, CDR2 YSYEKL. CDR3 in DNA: TGCGCCAGCAGCCAACTGGGACAGTCGAATTCACCCCTCCACTTT. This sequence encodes CASSQLGQSNSPLHF.

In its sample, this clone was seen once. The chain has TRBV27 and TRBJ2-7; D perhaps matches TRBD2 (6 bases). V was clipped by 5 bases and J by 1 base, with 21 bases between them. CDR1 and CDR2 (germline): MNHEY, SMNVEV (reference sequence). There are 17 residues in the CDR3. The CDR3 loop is CASSPSVQEGSSYEQYF. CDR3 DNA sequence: TGTGCCAGCAGTCCAAGTGTCCAGGAGGGGAGTTCCTACGAGCAGTACTTC.

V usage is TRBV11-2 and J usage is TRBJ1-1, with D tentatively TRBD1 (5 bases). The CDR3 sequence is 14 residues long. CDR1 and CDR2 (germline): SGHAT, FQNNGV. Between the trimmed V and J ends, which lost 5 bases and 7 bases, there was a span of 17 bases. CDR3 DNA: TGTGCCAGCAGCCCATGGGGGGACGAAGTTGAAGCTTTCTTT. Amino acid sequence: CASSPWGDEVEAFF.